These 25 T cell receptor beta chains were sequenced from one sample in a study of radiation and T cells in renal cell carcinoma. Repertoires were generated with immunoSEQ multiplex PCR, while TCRdb's copy carries only in-frame clones and drops some. The sample holds tens of thousands of clones, over 70% seen once. As to time point: blood 4 weeks post-SBRT, at nephrectomy. Treatment in this sample: 15 Gy SBRT to primary tumor, nephrectomy 4 weeks later. This specimen was blood, taken from a patient whose treatment included radiotherapy and nephrectomy. All receptors derive from a man aged 55 to 70 with renal cell carcinoma.

The rearrangement uses TRBV6-5 and TRBJ2-3; D is uncertain. V gave up 4 bases and J gave up 0 bases, with 11 bases separating them. This CDR3 is 15 amino acids long. Germline V lookup: CDR1 MNHEY, CDR2 SVGAGI. The CDR3 region has the DNA TGTGCCAGCAGTTCCGACGGTGCTAGCACAGATACGCAGTATTTT. This sequence encodes CASSSDGASTDTQYF.

Only one count was recorded for this clone. The rearrangement uses TRBV11-1 and TRBJ1-4, with D maybe TRBD1 (6 bases). With 5 bases removed from V and 0 bases from J, the gap between germline ends came to 22 bases. This CDR3 is built from 19 residues. Germline-derived CDR1 and CDR2 are SGHAT and FQDESV (reference sequence). The CDR3 spells CASSPRTAGKGTTNEKLFF. CDR3 nucleotide sequence: TGTGCCAGCAGCCCCAGGACAGCCGGGAAAGGGACAACTAATGAAAAACTGTTTTTT.

The V gene is TRBV19, the J gene TRBJ1-2, with 7 bases matching TRBD1. There are 14 residues in the CDR3. The junction had 7 bases not matched to a gene; V was cut back by 8 bases and J by 1 base. Germline V CDR1 and CDR2: LNHDA, SQIVND (reference sequence). Here the CDR3 DNA reads TGTGCCAGTGACCCAGGGGGACGTAACTATGGCTACACCTTC. Translation gives CASDPGGRNYGYTF.

The chain couples TRBV5-1 to TRBJ1-5; 8 nucleotides match TRBD1. CDR3 length: 14 amino acids. With V trimmed by 10 bases and J by 0 bases, 6 bases remained unmatched. Germline-derived CDR1 and CDR2 are SGHRS and YFSETQ. CDR3 coding DNA: TGCGCCTTCGGACAGGGCATTAGCAATCAGCCCCAGCATTTT. Protein: CAFGQGISNQPQHF. Full variable domain (rest looked up from reference TRBV5-1 and TRBJ1-5): KAGVTQTPRYLIKTRGQQVTLSCSPISGHRSVSWYQQTPGQGLQFLFEYFSETQRNKGNFPGRFSGRQFSNSRSEMNVSTLELGDSALYLCAFGQGISNQPQHFGDGTRLSIL.

The chain uses TRBV12-5 and TRBJ2-7, with D possibly matching TRBD2 (6 bases). Germline CDR1 LGHNT, CDR2 FRNRAP. The CDR3 has 16 residues. The V and J ends lost 5 bases and 6 bases respectively, with 23 bases between them. CDR3 in amino acids: CASGVEGGPHISEQYF. The CDR3 nucleotides are TGTGCTAGTGGTGTGGAAGGAGGGCCTCATATTTCCGAGCAGTACTTC.

The J gene is TRBJ1-5, the V gene TRBV2; D might be TRBD1 (6 bases). The CDR3 consists of 15 residues. Between the trimmed V and J ends, which lost 6 bases and 2 bases, there was a span of 14 bases. In germline, CDR1 is SNHLY, CDR2 FYNNEI. CDR3 nucleotide sequence: TGTGCCAGCAGGACAGGCAGCATGGGCAATCAGCCCCAGCATTTT. This codes for CASRTGSMGNQPQHF.

V usage is TRBV5-1 and J usage is TRBJ2-7; 8 bases align to TRBD2. CDR3 length: 15 residues. Germline lookup yields CDR1 SGHRS and CDR2 YFSETQ. Trimming cost V 4 bases and J 1 base; bases outside gene matches: 7. The CDR3 protein is CASSESGTRSYEQYF. CDR3 nucleotides: TGCGCCAGCAGCGAGTCCGGGACTAGGTCCTACGAGCAGTACTTC.

The chain carries TRBV7-2 and TRBJ1-6; tentatively, D is TRBD1 (5 bases). Trimming removed 2 bases from V and 14 bases from J, with 16 bases in between. Germline loops: CDR1 SGHTA, CDR2 FQGNSA. The length of the CDR3 is 14 residues. CDR3 loop: CASSLTASREALHF. CDR3 coding DNA: TGTGCCAGCAGCTTAACGGCCTCCAGGGAGGCCCTCCACTTT.

This clone was detected only once. The genes are TRBV7-9 and TRBJ2-5; 7 nucleotides align to TRBD1. Germline V gene data show CDR1 as SEHNR and CDR2 as FQNEAQ (reference sequence). CDR3 length: 14 amino acids. The V gene end was trimmed by 1 base and the J gene end by 3 bases; junction bases not matched to a gene: 2. The CDR3 spells CASSLGTGKETQYF. CDR3 DNA sequence: TGTGCCAGCAGCTTAGGGACAGGCAAAGAGACCCAGTACTTC.

The chain recombines TRBV19 with TRBJ1-2; possibly TRBD1 for D (6 bases). This CDR3 has 15 amino acids. Trimming took off 4 bases at V and 3 bases at J, with 15 bases between the two ends. Germline V gene data show CDR1 as LNHDA and CDR2 as SQIVND (reference sequence). The CDR3 region has the DNA TGTGCCAGTAGTACAACAGGACAGTCCTACTATGGCTACACCTTC. Translated: CASSTTGQSYYGYTF.

In its sample, this clone was seen a few times. CDR3 sequence: CASSRTDTIYF. CDR3 sequence (DNA): TGTGCCAGCAGCCGAACGGACACCATATATTTT. V and J are TRBV5-6 and TRBJ1-3; D not certain. Germline loops: CDR1 SGHDT, CDR2 YYEEEE. The CDR3 has 11 amino acids. V was shortened by 4 bases and J by 8 bases, with 7 bases between the two germline ends. Combining the CDR3 with reference TRBV5-6 and TRBJ1-3 gives the whole variable domain DAGVTQSPTHLIKTRGQQVTLRCSPKSGHDTVSWYQQALGQGPQFIFQYYEEEERQRGNFPDRFSGHQFPNYSSELNVNALLLGDSALYLCASSRTDTIYFGEGSWLTVV.

V and J are TRBV6-1 and TRBJ2-1; 7 bases are a match to TRBD2. This CDR3 has 15 amino acids. With V trimmed by 3 bases and J by 2 bases, 4 bases remained unmatched. CDR1 and CDR2 from the germline V gene are MNHNS and SASEGT. CDR3 DNA: TGTGCCAGCAGTGACCAGCGGGGACCCTACAATGAGCAGTTCTTC. Protein product: CASSDQRGPYNEQFF.

The chain recombines TRBV4-3 with TRBJ2-1, with D unresolved. The germline V and J ends were trimmed by 1 base and 0 bases, with 10 bases remaining between them. This CDR3 comprises 16 residues. Germline values: CDR1 LGHNA, CDR2 YSLEER. This chain's CDR3 is CASSQVYRSSYNEQFF. The CDR3 nucleotides are TGCGCCAGCAGCCAAGTTTACCGAAGCTCCTACAATGAGCAGTTCTTC.

To note about this clone: This sequence is one base from a far larger clone and is likely a read error. Other DNA sequences in this sample translate to the same CDR3. This chain uses TRBV10-3 with TRBJ1-4; D is perhaps TRBD1 (5 bases). V lost 10 bases and J lost 4, with 13 bases in between. CDR3 size: 13 residues. Germline V gives CDR1 ENHRY, CDR2 SYGVKD. This CDR3 reads CASTGHLNEKLFF. Written as DNA, the CDR3 is TGTGCCAGCACCGGACATCTTAATGAAAAACTGTTTTTT.

The V and J genes are TRBV18 and TRBJ1-1; 10 bases match TRBD1. The junction had 6 bases not matched to a gene; V was cut back by 5 bases and J by 0 bases. The CDR3 contains 16 residues. Per the germline V gene, CDR1 is KGHSH and CDR2 is LQKENI. The CDR3 loop reads CASSAGTGVMNTEAFF. CDR3 nucleotide sequence: TGTGCCAGCTCAGCAGGGACAGGGGTCATGAACACTGAAGCTTTCTTT.

The V gene is TRBV5-1, the J gene TRBJ2-5; D gene ambiguous. Germline CDR1 and CDR2: SGHRS and YFSETQ. V was shortened by 6 bases and J by 4 bases, with 13 bases between the two germline ends. The CDR3 loop spans 13 amino acids. CDR3: CASNLGNGETQYF. In DNA form, the CDR3 reads TGCGCCAGCAATCTGGGGAATGGAGAGACCCAGTACTTC.

The J gene is TRBJ1-2, the V gene TRBV27, with TRBD1 identical over 7 bases. With V trimmed by 5 bases and J by 4 bases, 4 bases remained unmatched. In germline, CDR1 is MNHEY, CDR2 SMNVEV (reference sequence). The CDR3 is made up of 13 amino acids. The CDR3 loop reads CASSPRGGYGYTF. The DNA of the CDR3 is TGTGCCAGCAGTCCCAGGGGGGGCTATGGCTACACCTTC.

This clone occurred a few times. This CDR3 is CASSVAGTSGSRQETQYF. The CDR3 nucleotides are TGTGCCAGCAGCGTAGCTGGGACTAGCGGGAGTCGGCAAGAGACCCAGTACTTC. The chain has TRBV9 and TRBJ2-5; 14 positions match TRBD2. Trimming cost V 0 bases and J 2 bases; bases outside gene matches: 6. Germline assignment: CDR1 SGDLS and CDR2 YYNGEE. The CDR3 covers 18 residues.

The chain combines TRBV9 with TRBJ1-2; D unclear. Per the germline V gene, CDR1 is SGDLS and CDR2 is YYNGEE. CDR3 length: 15 amino acids. The V and J ends lost 4 bases and 0 bases respectively, with 13 bases between them. The CDR3 DNA sequence: TGTGCCAGCAGCCCTCGCGGCGGTACTAACTATGGCTACACCTTC. This sequence encodes CASSPRGGTNYGYTF.

The chain uses TRBV9 and TRBJ2-1; 8 nucleotides line up with TRBD1. Losses at the gene ends were 7 bases for V and 4 bases for J; bases not matched to a gene: 4. This CDR3 contains 13 residues. Germline CDR1 reads SGDLS; CDR2 reads YYNGEE. The chain's CDR3 is CASGTGIYNEQFF. DNA for the CDR3: TGTGCCAGCGGGACAGGTATTTACAATGAGCAGTTCTTC.

The chain carries TRBV7-9 and TRBJ2-1; 7 bases agree with TRBD1. Germline CDR1 reads SEHNR; CDR2 reads FQNEAQ (reference sequence). This CDR3 contains 16 residues. V trimming: 5 bases; J trimming: 0 bases; junction bases outside the gene matches: 7. DNA for the CDR3: TGTGCCAGCAGCCAACTCTGGACAGGCTCCTACAATGAGCAGTTCTTC. It specifies CASSQLWTGSYNEQFF. The full variable domain, with the rest looked up from reference TRBV7-9 and TRBJ2-1, is DTGVSQNPRHKITKRGQNVTFRCDPISEHNRLYWYRQTLGQGPEFLTYFQNEAQLEKSRLLSDRFSAERPKGSFSTLEIQRTEQGDSAMYLCASSQLWTGSYNEQFFGPGTRLTVL.

V and J are TRBV9 and TRBJ1-2; the D gene is possibly TRBD1 (6 bases). The germline V gene has CDR1 SGDLS and CDR2 YYNGEE. This CDR3 region has 14 residues. Trimming took 3 bases from V and 8 from J, leaving 17 bases between them. CDR3 sequence (DNA): TGTGCCAGCAGCGCTGGGGGGGCATCACGGGGCTACACCTTC. Its protein product is CASSAGGASRGYTF.

This clone was recorded once. The chain couples TRBV14 to TRBJ2-7, with unresolved D. Trimming took off 5 bases at V and 3 bases at J, with 8 bases between the two ends. The CDR3 spans 12 residues. Germline assignment: CDR1 SGHDN and CDR2 FVKESK. DNA of the CDR3: TGTGCCAGCAGCAGTCAGTACTACGAGCAGTACTTC. It is translated as CASSSQYYEQYF.

The chain employs TRBV5-4 and TRBJ2-1; no reliable D call. The CDR3 is 15 amino acids. From germline, CDR1 is SGHNT and CDR2 YYREEE (reference sequence). The ends were cut back, 5 bases at V and 6 bases at J, with 18 bases in the middle. This CDR3 reads CASRLDPALPNEQFF. DNA of the CDR3: TGTGCCAGCAGACTGGACCCCGCCCTACCCAATGAGCAGTTCTTC.

This clone was counted between two and nine times. This chain connects TRBV5-6 to TRBJ2-5; perhaps TRBD1 as D (5 bases). The CDR3 runs to 13 residues. In germline, CDR1 is SGHDT, CDR2 YYEEEE. V lost 2 bases and J 2 bases, leaving 7 bases between the germline ends. The CDR3 DNA sequence: TGTGCCAGCAGCTTAGGGGTGCAAGAGACCCAGTACTTC. This sequence encodes CASSLGVQETQYF.